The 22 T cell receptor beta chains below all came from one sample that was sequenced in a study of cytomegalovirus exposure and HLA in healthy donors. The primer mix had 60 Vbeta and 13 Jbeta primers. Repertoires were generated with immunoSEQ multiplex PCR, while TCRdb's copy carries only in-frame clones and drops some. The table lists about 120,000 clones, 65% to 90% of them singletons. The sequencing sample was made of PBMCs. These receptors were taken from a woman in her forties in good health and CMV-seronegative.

As DNA, the CDR3 is TGTGCCAGCAGTCCACTTGAAGCGGGGAACTACGAGCAGTACTTC. This gives the protein CASSPLEAGNYEQYF. The rearrangement links TRBV6-1 to TRBJ2-7; 7 bases fit TRBD2. V trimming: 5 bases; J trimming: 3 bases; junction bases outside the gene matches: 10. This CDR3 has 15 amino acids. The germline V gene has CDR1 MNHNS and CDR2 SASEGT.

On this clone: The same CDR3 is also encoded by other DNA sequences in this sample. This CDR3 reads CASSITGVGQPQHF. The CDR3 coding sequence is TGTGCCAGTAGTATAACAGGGGTTGGGCAGCCCCAGCATTTT. J is TRBJ1-5 and V is TRBV19; 7 bases line up with TRBD1. The J segment lost 7 bases and the V segment lost 2 bases, leaving 5 bases of the junction unmatched. The CDR3 has 14 amino acids. From germline, CDR1 is LNHDA and CDR2 SQIVND (reference sequence).

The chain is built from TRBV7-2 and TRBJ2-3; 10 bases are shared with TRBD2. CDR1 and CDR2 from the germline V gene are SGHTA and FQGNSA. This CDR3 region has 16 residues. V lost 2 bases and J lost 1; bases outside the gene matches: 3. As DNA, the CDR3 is TGTGCCAGCAGCTTAAGCGGGGGGGCCCGCACAGATACGCAGTATTTT. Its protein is CASSLSGGARTDTQYF.

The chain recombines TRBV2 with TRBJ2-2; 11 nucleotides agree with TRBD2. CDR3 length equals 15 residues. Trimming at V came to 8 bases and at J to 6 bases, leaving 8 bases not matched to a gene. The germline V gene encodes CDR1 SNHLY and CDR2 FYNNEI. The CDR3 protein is CASGGSGRASGELFF. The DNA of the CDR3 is TGTGCCAGCGGCGGTAGCGGGAGGGCATCCGGGGAGCTGTTTTTT.

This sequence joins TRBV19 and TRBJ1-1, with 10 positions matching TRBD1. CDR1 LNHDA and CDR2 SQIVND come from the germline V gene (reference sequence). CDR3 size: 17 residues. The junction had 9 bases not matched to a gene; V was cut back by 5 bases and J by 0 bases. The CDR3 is CASSFRTGGLMNTEAFF. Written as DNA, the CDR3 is TGTGCCAGTAGTTTTCGGACAGGGGGATTGATGAACACTGAAGCTTTCTTT.

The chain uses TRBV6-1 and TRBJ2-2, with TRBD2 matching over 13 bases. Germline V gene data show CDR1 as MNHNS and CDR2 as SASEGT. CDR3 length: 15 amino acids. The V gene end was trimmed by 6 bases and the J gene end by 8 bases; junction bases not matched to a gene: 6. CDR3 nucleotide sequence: TGTGCCAGCAGAACGGGACTAGCGGGAATGGGGGAGCTGTTTTTT. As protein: CASRTGLAGMGELFF.

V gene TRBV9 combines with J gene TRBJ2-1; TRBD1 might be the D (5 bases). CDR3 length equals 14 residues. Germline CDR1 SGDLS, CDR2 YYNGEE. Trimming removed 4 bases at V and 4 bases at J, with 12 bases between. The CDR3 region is CASSLQDSYNEQFF. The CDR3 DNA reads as TGTGCCAGCAGCCTTCAAGACAGTTACAATGAGCAGTTCTTC.

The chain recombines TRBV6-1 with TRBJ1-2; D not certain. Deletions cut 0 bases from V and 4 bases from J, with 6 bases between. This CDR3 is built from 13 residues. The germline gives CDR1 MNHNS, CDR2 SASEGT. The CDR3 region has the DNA TGTGCCAGCAGTGAAGCTGACTCCTATGGCTACACCTTC. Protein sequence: CASSEADSYGYTF.

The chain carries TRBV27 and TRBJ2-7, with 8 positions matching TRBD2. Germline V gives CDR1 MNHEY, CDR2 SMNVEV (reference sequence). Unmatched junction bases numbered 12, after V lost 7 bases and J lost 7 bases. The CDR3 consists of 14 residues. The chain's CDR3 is CASTTTGGAWEQYF. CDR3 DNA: TGTGCCAGCACCACAACCGGGGGGGCCTGGGAGCAGTACTTC.

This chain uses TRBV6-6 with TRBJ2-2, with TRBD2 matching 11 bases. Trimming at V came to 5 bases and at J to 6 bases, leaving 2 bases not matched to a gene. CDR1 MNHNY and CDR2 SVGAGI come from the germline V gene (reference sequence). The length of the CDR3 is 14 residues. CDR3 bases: TGTGCCAGCAGTGATAGCGGGGGGGCCGGGGAGCTGTTTTTT. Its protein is CASSDSGGAGELFF.

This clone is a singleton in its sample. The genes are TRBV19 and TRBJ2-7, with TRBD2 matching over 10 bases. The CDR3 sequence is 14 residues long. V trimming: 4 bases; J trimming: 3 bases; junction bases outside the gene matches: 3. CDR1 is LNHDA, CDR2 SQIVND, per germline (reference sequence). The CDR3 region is CASSKAGGDYEQYF. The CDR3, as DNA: TGTGCCAGTAGTAAAGCGGGAGGGGACTACGAGCAGTACTTC.

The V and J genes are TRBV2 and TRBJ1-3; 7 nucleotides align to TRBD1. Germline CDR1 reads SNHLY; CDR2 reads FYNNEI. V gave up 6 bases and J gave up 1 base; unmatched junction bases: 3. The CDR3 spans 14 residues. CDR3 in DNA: TGTGCCAGCAGACTGGGACAGTCTGGAAACACCATATATTTT. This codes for CASRLGQSGNTIYF.

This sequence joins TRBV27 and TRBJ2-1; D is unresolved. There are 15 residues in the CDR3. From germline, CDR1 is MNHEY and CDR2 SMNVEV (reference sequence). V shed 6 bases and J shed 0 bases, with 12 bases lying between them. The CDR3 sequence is CASSLYPGSYNEQFF. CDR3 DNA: TGTGCCAGCAGCCTCTATCCGGGCTCCTACAATGAGCAGTTCTTC.

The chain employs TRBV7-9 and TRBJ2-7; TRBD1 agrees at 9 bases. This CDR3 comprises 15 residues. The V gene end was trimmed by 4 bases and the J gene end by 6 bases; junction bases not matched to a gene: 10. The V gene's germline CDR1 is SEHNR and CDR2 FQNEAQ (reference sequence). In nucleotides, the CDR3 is TGTGCCAGCAGCTCAGACCGGGACAGGGTCCCCGAGCAGTACTTC. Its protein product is CASSSDRDRVPEQYF. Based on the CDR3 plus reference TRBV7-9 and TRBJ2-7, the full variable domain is DTGVSQNPRHKITKRGQNVTFRCDPISEHNRLYWYRQTLGQGPEFLTYFQNEAQLEKSRLLSDRFSAERPKGSFSTLEIQRTEQGDSAMYLCASSSDRDRVPEQYFGPGTRLTVT.

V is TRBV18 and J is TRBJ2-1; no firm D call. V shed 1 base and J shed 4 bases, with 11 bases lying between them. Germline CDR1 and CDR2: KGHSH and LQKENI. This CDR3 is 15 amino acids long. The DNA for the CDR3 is TGTGCCAGCTCACCACAGCGAGAATTGTACAATGAGCAGTTCTTC. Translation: CASSPQRELYNEQFF.

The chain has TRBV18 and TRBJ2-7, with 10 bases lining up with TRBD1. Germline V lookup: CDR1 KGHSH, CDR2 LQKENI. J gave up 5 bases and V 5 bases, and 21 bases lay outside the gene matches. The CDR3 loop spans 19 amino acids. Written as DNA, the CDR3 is TGTGCCAGCTCAGAAGCGGACAGGGGGTCCCCCGGGACTAGACACGAGCAGTACTTC. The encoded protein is CASSEADRGSPGTRHEQYF.

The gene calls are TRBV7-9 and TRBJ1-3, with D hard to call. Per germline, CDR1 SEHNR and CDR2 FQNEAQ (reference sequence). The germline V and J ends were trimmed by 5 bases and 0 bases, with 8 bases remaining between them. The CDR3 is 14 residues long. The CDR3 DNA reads TGTGCCAGCAGCGGGAGGGACTCTGGAAACACCATATATTTT. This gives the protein CASSGRDSGNTIYF.

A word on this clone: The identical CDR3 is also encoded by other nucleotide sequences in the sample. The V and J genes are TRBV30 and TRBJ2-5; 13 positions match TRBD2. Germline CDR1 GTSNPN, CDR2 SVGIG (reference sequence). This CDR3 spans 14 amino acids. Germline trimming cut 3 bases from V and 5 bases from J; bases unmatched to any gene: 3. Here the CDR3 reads CAWSVTSGGETQYF. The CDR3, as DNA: TGTGCCTGGAGCGTGACTAGCGGGGGGGAGACCCAGTACTTC.

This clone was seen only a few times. CDR3 DNA: TGTGCCATCAGAGGAGACAATCAGCCCCAGCATTTT. Translation: CAIRGDNQPQHF. This sequence joins TRBV10-3 and TRBJ1-5; D gene unclear. Germline V gives CDR1 ENHRY, CDR2 SYGVKD. The CDR3 covers 12 residues. The V end was cut by 6 bases, the J end by 3 bases, with 6 bases between.

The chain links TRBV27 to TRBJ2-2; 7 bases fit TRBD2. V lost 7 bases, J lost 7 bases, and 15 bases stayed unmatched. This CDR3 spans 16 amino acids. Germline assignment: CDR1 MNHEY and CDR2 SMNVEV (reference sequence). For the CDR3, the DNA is TGTGCCAGCACCCACGCGGGGGTCCCTAACTACGGGGAGCTGTTTTTT. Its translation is CASTHAGVPNYGELFF.

In DNA, the CDR3 is TGTGCCAGCAGGGCGGGCGAGGCTTTCTTT. Protein sequence: CASRAGEAFF. The chain uses TRBV2 and TRBJ1-1; D not certain. The CDR3 is 10 amino acids. Trimming removed 6 bases from V and 11 bases from J, with 10 bases in between. Germline values: CDR1 SNHLY, CDR2 FYNNEI.

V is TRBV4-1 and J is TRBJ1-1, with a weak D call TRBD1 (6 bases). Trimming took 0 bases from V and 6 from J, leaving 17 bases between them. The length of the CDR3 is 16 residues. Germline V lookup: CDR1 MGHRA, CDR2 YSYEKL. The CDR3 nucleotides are TGCGCCAGCAGCCAAGACCCGAGACAGGTCCCACCTGAAGCTTTCTTT. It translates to CASSQDPRQVPPEAFF.